Listed here is a single TCR beta chain. The sample holds a few counts of this clonotype. Its antigen is currently not known. Per-base qualities were not stored, and no clone one base away is much larger. This sample is part of a study of molecular identifiers for immune sequencing clone quantification (dated by TCRdb to about 2018). In terms of the full investigation: In a replicate experiment, RNA from around 18,000 or 91,000 naive CD8 T cells was split into five aliquots, four of which were sequenced. This methods study benchmarked molecular-identifier clustering-based TCR repertoire sequencing (MIDCIRS) and TCR RNA copy counting, using CD8 T cells to do so. Overall study outcomes, separate from this receptor: Highly expanded clone sizes could be underestimated because identical TCR molecules may share a barcode. When barcode sub-clustering was not used, chimeric consensus sequences inflated TCR diversity, with chimeras reaching as high as 47%. About three recovered TCR RNA copies per cell were obtained by modeling, versus approximately 10 by digital PCR, implying a capture efficiency of approximately 30%. Spiked-in Jurkat TCR RNA equivalent to a single cell was reported to be detectable even among 980,000 or so naive CD8 T cells. Spiked-in Jurkat TCR RNA (approximately 9 copies' worth), which is not part of the donor repertoire, was contained in the naive libraries. In CMV-specific effector cells, clones with more than 20 RNA copies accounted for over 99% of molecules, whereas in naive cells such clones accounted for under 1%.

Spanning cysteine to phenylalanine, the CDR3 consists of 16 amino acids. The only DNA kept is the CDR3, 48 bases in frame from the first base. From a lookup of the germline V gene (reference sequence), CDR1 and CDR2 are SGHNT and YYREEE. The V end gives up 4 bases and the J end 4 bases, leaving 9 bases in the junction not matched to a gene. The method behind the library was PCR. Sequenced on an Illumina HiSeq 4000. Bulk TCR libraries were prepared as previously described, using TCR primers listed in Table S5. The Qiagen AllPrep DNA/RNA kit was used to purify total RNA. Before analysis, reads from multiple sequencing runs of the same library were pooled. The source study handled its data this way. Reads were retained only if an exact TCR constant sequence was present, and the retained reads were trimmed to 150 nt and grouped according to their 12-nt molecular barcodes. Reads inside each barcode group were sub-clustered using a 15% Levenshtein threshold, and a quality-weighted consensus sequence was constructed for each RNA molecule. Non-functional sequences were filtered out, along with any lower-count sequence sitting one edit away from another sequence. Barcode sub-clusters with fewer than 20% of the maximum read count were removed, based on fitting two negative binomial distributions. The raw public data were reprocessed by TCRdb itself: fastp quality trimming at Q25, MiXCR clonotype calling, in-frame beta chains only. Rows merge per CDR3 protein into single entries with the most common DNA and genes. TCRdb assigned the V and J calls; the authors' analysis was not used. This sample is represented by 350,000 or so distinct CDR3 sequences; about a fifth of them were singletons. 0.81% of the sample rests with the top ten.

Libraries of naive CD8 T cells were built from anywhere between about 20,000 and 1,000,000 sorted cells, with 10%, 30% or 50% of the purified RNA used. Naive CD8 T cells, defined as CD8+CD4-CCR7+CD45RA+, were FACS-sorted into RLT Plus buffer on a BD FACSAria II. Approximately nine TCR copies' worth of Jurkat RNA were spiked into about 20,000-1,000,000 naive CD8 T cell samples to test detection sensitivity. Enrichment of CD8 T cells was done with RosetteSep CD8+ T Cell Enrichment Cocktail plus Ficoll-Paque, and ACK red cell lysis came afterward. The rearranged chain carries TRBV5-4 and TRBJ2-3; 10 central nucleotides agree with TRBD2. Sequences were obtained from naive CD8+ T cells from blood, with Jurkat cell RNA spiked in. Taken with the paper, the label for cell subset or site translates to: FACS-sorted CD8+CD4-CCR7+CD45RA+ naive T cells. This receptor was taken from a human donor in good health. Some libraries in this study had Jurkat cell RNA spiked in. The base sequence is TGTGCCAGCAGCGCGGATCTAGCGGGGGCCTCAGATACGCAGTATTTT. This codes for CASSADLAGASDTQYF.